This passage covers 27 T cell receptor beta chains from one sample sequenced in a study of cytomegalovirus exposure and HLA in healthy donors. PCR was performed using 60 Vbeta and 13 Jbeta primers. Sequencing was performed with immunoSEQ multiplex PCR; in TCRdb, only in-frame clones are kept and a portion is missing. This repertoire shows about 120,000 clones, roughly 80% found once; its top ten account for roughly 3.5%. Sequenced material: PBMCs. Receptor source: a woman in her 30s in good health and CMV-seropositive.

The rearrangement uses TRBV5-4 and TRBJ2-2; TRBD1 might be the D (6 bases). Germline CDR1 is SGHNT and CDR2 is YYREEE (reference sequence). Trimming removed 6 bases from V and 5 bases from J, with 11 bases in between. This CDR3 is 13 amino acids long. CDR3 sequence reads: CASNVDRTGELFF. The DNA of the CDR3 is TGTGCCAGCAACGTAGACAGGACCGGGGAGCTGTTTTTT. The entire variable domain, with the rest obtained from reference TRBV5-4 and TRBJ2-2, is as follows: ETGVTQSPTHLIKTRGQQVTLRCSSQSGHNTVSWYQQALGQGPQFIFQYYREEENGRGNFPPRFSGLQFPNYSSELNVNALELDDSALYLCASNVDRTGELFFGEGSRLTVL.

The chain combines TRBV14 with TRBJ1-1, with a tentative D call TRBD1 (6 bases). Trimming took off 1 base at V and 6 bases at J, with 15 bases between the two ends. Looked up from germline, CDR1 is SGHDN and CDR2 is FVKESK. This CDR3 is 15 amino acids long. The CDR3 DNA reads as TGTGCCAGCAGCCAAGCTACAGGGCCGACGTCTGAAGCTTTCTTT. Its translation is CASSQATGPTSEAFF.

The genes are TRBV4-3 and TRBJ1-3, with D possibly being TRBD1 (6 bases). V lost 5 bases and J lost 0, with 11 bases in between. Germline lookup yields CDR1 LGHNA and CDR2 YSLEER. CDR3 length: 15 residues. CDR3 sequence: CASSKTGTSGNTIYF. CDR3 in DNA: TGCGCCAGCAGCAAAACAGGGACCTCTGGAAACACCATATATTTT.

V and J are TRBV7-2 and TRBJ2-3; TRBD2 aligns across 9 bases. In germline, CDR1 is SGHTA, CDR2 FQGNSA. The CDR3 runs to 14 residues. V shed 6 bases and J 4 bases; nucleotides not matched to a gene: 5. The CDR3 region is CASRRGGTPDTQYF. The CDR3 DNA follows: TGTGCCAGCAGGCGGGGGGGCACTCCAGATACGCAGTATTTT.

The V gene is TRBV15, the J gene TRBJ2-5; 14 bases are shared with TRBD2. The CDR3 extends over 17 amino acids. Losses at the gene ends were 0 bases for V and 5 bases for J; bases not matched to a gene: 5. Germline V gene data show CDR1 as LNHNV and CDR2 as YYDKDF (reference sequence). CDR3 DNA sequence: TGTGCCACCAGCAGAGATGGACTAGCGGGGGGCTTTGAGACCCAGTACTTC. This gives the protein CATSRDGLAGGFETQYF.

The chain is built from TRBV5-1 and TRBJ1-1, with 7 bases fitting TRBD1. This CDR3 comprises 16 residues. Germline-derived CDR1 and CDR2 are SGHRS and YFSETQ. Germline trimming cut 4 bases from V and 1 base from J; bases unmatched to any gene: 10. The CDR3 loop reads CASSIGSGTENTEAFF. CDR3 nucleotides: TGCGCCAGCAGCATTGGCTCCGGGACAGAGAACACTGAAGCTTTCTTT.

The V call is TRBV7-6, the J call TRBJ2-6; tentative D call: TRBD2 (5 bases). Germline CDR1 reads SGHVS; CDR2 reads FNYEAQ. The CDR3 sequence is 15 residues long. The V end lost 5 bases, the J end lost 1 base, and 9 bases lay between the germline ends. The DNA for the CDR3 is TGTGCCAGCAGCCTGGGAGATTCTGGGGCCAACGTCCTGACTTTC. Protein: CASSLGDSGANVLTF.

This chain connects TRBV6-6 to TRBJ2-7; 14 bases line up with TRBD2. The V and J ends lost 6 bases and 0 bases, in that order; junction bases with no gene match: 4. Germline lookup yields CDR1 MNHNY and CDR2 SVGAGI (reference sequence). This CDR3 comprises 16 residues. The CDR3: CASRGLAGGASYEQYF. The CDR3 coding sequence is TGTGCCAGCAGAGGACTAGCGGGGGGCGCCTCCTACGAGCAGTACTTC.

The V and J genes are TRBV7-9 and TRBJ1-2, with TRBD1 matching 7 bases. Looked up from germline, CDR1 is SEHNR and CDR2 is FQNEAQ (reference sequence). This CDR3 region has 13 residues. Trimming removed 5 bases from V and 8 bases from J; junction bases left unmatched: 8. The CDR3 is CASSPEGAIGYTF. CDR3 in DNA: TGTGCCAGCAGCCCTGAGGGGGCAATAGGCTACACCTTC.

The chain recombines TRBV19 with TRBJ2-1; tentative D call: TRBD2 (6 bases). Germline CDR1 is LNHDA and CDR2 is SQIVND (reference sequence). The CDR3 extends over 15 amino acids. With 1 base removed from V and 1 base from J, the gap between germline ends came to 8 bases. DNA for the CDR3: TGTGCCAGTAGTATAGCGGGGGAATCCTACAATGAGCAGTTCTTC. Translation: CASSIAGESYNEQFF.

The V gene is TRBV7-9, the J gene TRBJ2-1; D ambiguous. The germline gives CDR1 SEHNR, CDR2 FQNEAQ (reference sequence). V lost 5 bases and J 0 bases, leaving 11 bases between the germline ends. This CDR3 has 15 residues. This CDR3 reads CASSNWALSYNEQFF. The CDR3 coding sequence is TGTGCCAGCAGCAATTGGGCCCTCTCCTACAATGAGCAGTTCTTC.

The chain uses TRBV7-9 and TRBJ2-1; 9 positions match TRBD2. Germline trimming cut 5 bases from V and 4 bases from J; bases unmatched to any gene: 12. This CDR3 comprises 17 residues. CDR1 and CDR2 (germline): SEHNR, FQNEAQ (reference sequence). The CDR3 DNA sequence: TGTGCCAGCAGCGGAGAGGGAGGTAGCGGGGGATACAATGAGCAGTTCTTC. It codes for CASSGEGGSGGYNEQFF.

The CDR3 here is CASSDSTVTGELFF. CDR3 nucleotides: TGTGCCAGCAGTGATTCGACAGTCACCGGGGAGCTGTTTTTT. V usage is TRBV6-1 and J usage is TRBJ2-2; maybe TRBD1 (5 bases). The V end lost 3 bases, the J end lost 4 bases, and 9 bases lay between the germline ends. The CDR3 runs to 14 residues. Germline V gene data show CDR1 as MNHNS and CDR2 as SASEGT.

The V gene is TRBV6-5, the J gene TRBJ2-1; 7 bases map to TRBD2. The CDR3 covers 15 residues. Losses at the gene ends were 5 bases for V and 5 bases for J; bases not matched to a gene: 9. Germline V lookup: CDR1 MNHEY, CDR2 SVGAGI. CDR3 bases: TGTGCCAGCAGTCTTTGGGGGGGTATCAACAATGAGCAGTTCTTC. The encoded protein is CASSLWGGINNEQFF.

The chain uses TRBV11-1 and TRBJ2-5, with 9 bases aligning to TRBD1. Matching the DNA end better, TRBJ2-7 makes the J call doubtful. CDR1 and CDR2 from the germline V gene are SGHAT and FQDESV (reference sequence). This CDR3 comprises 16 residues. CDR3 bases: TGTGCCAGCAGCGGAAATCCGACAGGGGGAGGATACGAGCAGTACTTC. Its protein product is CASSGNPTGGGYEQYF.

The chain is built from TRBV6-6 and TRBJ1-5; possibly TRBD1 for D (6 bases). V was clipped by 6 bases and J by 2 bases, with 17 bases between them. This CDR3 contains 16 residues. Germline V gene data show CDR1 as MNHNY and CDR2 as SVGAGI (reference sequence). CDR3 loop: CASRGGGLGGNQPQHF. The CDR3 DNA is TGTGCCAGCAGAGGTGGGGGCCTAGGGGGCAATCAGCCCCAGCATTTT.

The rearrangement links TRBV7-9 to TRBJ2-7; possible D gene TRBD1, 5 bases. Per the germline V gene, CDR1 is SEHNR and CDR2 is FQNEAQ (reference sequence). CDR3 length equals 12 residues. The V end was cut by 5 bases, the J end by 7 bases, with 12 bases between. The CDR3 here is CASSADRTEQYF. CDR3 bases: TGTGCCAGCAGCGCCGACAGAACGGAGCAGTACTTC.

The CDR3 region is CATSKGGSHQETQYF. The CDR3 bases are TGTGCCACCTCCAAAGGCGGCAGCCACCAAGAGACCCAGTACTTC. The genes are TRBV19 and TRBJ2-5; D ambiguous. CDR1 is LNHDA and CDR2 is SQIVND in the germline V gene (reference sequence). This CDR3 contains 15 residues. Trimming stripped 10 bases from V and 0 bases from J, with 18 bases between.

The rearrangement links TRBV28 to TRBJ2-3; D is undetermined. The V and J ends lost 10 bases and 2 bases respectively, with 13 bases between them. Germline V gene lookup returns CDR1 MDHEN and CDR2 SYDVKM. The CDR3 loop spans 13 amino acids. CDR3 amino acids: CATLPTPTDTQYF. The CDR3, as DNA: TGTGCCACCCTGCCGACTCCCACAGATACGCAGTATTTT.

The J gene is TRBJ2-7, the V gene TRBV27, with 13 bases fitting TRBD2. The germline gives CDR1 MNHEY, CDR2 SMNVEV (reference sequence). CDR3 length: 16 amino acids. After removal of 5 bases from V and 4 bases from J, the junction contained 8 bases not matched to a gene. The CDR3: CASSPSWTSGGYEQYF. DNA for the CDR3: TGTGCCAGCAGTCCGTCCTGGACTAGCGGGGGTTACGAGCAGTACTTC.

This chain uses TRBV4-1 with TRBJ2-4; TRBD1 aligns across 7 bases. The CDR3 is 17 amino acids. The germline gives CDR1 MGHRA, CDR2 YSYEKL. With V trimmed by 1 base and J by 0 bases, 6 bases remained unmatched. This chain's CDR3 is CASSQAGTVLAKNIQYF. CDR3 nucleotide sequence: TGCGCCAGCAGCCAAGCGGGGACAGTACTAGCCAAAAACATTCAGTACTTC.

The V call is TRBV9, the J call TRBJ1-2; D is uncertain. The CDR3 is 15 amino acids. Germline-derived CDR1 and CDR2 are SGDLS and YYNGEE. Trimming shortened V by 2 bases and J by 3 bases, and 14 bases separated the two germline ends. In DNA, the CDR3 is TGTGCCAGCAGCGTTTCCCGGAGGGAGGACTATGGCTACACCTTC. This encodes CASSVSRREDYGYTF.

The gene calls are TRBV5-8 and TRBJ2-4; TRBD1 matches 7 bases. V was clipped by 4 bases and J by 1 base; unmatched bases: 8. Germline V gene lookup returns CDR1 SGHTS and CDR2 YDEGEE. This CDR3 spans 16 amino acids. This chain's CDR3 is CASSIGTAGAKNIQYF. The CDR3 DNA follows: TGTGCCAGCAGCATCGGGACAGCCGGTGCCAAAAACATTCAGTACTTC. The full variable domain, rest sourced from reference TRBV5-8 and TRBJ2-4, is EAGVTQSPTHLIKTRGQQATLRCSPISGHTSVYWYQQALGLGLQFLLWYDEGEERNRGNFPPRFSGRQFPNYSSELNVNALELEDSALYLCASSIGTAGAKNIQYFGAGTRLSVL.

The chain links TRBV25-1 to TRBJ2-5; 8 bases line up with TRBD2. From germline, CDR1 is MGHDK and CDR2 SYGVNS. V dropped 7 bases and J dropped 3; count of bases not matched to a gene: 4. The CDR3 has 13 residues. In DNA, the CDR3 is TGTGCCAGCAACGGACTAGCAGAAGAGACCCAGTACTTC. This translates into CASNGLAEETQYF.

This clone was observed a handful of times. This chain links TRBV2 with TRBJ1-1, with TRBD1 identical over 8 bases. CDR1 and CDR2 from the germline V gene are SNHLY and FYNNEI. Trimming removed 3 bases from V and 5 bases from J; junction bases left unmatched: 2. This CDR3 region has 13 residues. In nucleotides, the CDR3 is TGTGCCAGCAGTGACAGGGGGCGGACTGAAGCTTTCTTT. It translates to CASSDRGRTEAFF.

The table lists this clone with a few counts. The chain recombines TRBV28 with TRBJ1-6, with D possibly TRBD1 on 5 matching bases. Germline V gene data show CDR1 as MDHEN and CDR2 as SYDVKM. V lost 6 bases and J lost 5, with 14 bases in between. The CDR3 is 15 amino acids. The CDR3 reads CASRRQGRNNSPLHF. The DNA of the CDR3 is TGTGCCAGCAGGCGCCAGGGAAGGAATAATTCACCCCTCCACTTT.

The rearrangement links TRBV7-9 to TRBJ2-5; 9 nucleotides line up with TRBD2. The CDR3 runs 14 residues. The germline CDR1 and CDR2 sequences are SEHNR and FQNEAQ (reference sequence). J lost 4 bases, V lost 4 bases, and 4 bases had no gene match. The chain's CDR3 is CASSSGLAVETQYF. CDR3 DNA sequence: TGTGCCAGCAGCTCGGGACTAGCCGTAGAGACCCAGTACTTC.